This T cell receptor (beta chain) was sequenced during a study of cytomegalovirus exposure and HLA in healthy donors. For this clone: Other DNA sequences in the same sample also yield this CDR3.

V was shortened by 2 bases and J by 1 base, with 5 bases between the two germline ends. CDR3 length equals 13 residues. Germline lookup yields CDR1 MNHEY and CDR2 SVGAGI. PCR was performed using 60 Vbeta and 13 Jbeta primers. How the authors handled the data: In a later analysis, roughly 11 million of about 80 million unique beta chains occurred in at least two donors. Assay: immunoSEQ multiplex PCR; the TCRdb copy retains only in-frame clones and omits some. That table furnishes V, J and clone size, whereas the DNA furnished D and trimming. This table holds under 150,000 clones, around 78% found once.

This sequence originates from a woman in her forties in good health and CMV-seropositive. Sequenced material: PBMCs. This rearrangement joins TRBV6-5 to TRBJ1-1; D is possibly TRBD1 (5 bases). The CDR3 loop reads CASSYRGNTEAFF. DNA for the CDR3: TGTGCCAGCAGTTACAGGGGGAACACTGAAGCTTTCTTT.